Each of the 25 T cell receptor beta chains below was sequenced from the same sample in a study of spatial heterogeneity in lung cancer. These receptors' antigens are unknown. TCRdb re-called the 5' RACE reads through MiXCR, storing one row per CDR3 protein. The table includes about 3,900 distinct CDR3 sequences, 10% to 14% detected once. Time point given: sample taken at primary tumor resection. Whole-study findings and limits: Tumors with more nonsynonymous mutations had more expanded intratumoral alpha and beta TCRs.

The sequences come from lung tumor tissue, collected at surgery. The receptors stem from a male donor with early-stage non-small cell lung cancer.

This rearrangement joins TRBV7-6 to TRBJ1-1; no firm D call. V was cut by 1 base and J by 1 base, with 7 bases left in between. This CDR3 comprises 14 residues. Germline lookup yields CDR1 SGHVS and CDR2 FNYEAQ. The DNA for the CDR3 is TGTGCCAGCAGCTTAGAGGAGGGGAACACTGAAGCTTTCTTT. Translating it yields CASSLEEGNTEAFF.

This clonotype was observed a handful of times. V is TRBV28 and J is TRBJ1-1; a possible D gene is TRBD1 (6 bases). The CDR3 has 14 residues. The germline V and J ends were trimmed by 6 bases and 5 bases, with 16 bases remaining between them. Germline V lookup: CDR1 MDHEN, CDR2 SYDVKM. CDR3 sequence reads: CASRPQGTGTEAFF. The CDR3 DNA is TGTGCCAGCAGGCCACAGGGAACGGGGACTGAAGCTTTCTTT. Filled out from reference TRBV28 and TRBJ1-1, the complete variable domain reads DVKVTQSSRYLVKRTGEKVFLECVQDMDHENMFWYRQDPGLGLRLIYFSYDVKMKEKGDIPEGYSVSREKKERFSLILESASTNQTSMYLCASRPQGTGTEAFFGQGTRLTVV.

V is TRBV25-1 and J is TRBJ1-1; TRBD1 might be the D (5 bases). The CDR3 sequence is 12 residues long. The V end was cut by 10 bases, the J end by 3 bases, with 12 bases between. Germline CDR1 is MGHDK and CDR2 is SYGVNS. The CDR3 loop is CATRSGDTEAFF. The CDR3 region has the DNA TGTGCCACCCGGTCGGGGGACACTGAAGCTTTCTTT.

CDR3: CASSPETGGGKLFF. The CDR3 DNA is TGCGCCAGCAGCCCTGAGACAGGAGGCGGAAAACTGTTTTTT. The chain couples TRBV4-3 to TRBJ1-4, with a possible D match to TRBD1 (6 bases). CDR3 length equals 14 residues. CDR1 and CDR2 (germline): LGHNA, YSLEER. V lost 4 bases to trimming and J lost 10 bases, with 16 bases between them.

This clonotype was seen a few times. The chain has TRBV7-9 and TRBJ1-1; 8 nucleotides agree with TRBD1. CDR1 is SEHNR, CDR2 FQNEAQ, per germline (reference sequence). V was clipped by 5 bases and J by 10 bases; unmatched bases: 12. The CDR3 runs to 14 residues. The CDR3 sequence: CASSTDRAYSGAFF. In DNA, the CDR3 is TGTGCCAGCAGCACGGACAGGGCGTATTCTGGAGCTTTCTTT.

This clonotype was counted a few times. The gene calls are TRBV7-3 and TRBJ2-1; either TRBD1 or TRBD2 may supply D (5 bases each). CDR3 length: 13 amino acids. Germline V gene data show CDR1 as SGHTA and CDR2 as FQGTGA. V was clipped by 6 bases and J by 3 bases, with 9 bases between them. The CDR3 protein is CASRGTDYNEQFF. CDR3 DNA: TGTGCCAGCAGGGGGACCGACTACAATGAGCAGTTCTTC.

Judged by abundance, this clonotype is medium-sized. The gene calls are TRBV3-1 and TRBJ2-1; 7 bases are a match to TRBD2. The germline V gene encodes CDR1 LGHDT and CDR2 YNNKEL (reference sequence). The V and J ends lost 1 base and 14 bases, in that order; junction bases with no gene match: 2. The CDR3 runs 11 residues. The CDR3 bases are TGTGCCAGCAGCCAAGGTGGGGGGGAGTTCTTC. This translates into CASSQGGGEFF.

The chain uses TRBV6-2 or TRBV6-3 and TRBJ2-2; 8 bases fit TRBD2. CDR1 is MNHEY, CDR2 SVGEGT, per germline. With 1 base clipped from V and 8 bases from J, the junction kept 9 bases outside the gene matches. There are 16 residues in the CDR3. The chain's CDR3 is CASSYFLSGSKGELFF. CDR3 nucleotides: TGTGCCAGCAGTTACTTTCTCAGCGGGAGCAAGGGGGAGCTGTTTTTT.

This clonotype was counted ten times or more. The V call is TRBV6-5, the J call TRBJ1-1; D is unresolved. Trimming stripped 6 bases from V and 11 bases from J, with 19 bases between. This CDR3 region has 13 residues. Germline CDR1 MNHEY, CDR2 SVGAGI. The CDR3 coding sequence is TGTGCCAGCAGCCTACCCGACTCGCGTGCGGCTTTCTTT. Translating it yields CASSLPDSRAAFF.

This clonotype was seen only a few times. This chain links TRBV19 with TRBJ1-5, with 7 bases aligning to TRBD1. Trimming took 7 bases from V and 0 from J; bases not matched to a gene: 6. The CDR3 loop spans 15 amino acids. Germline values: CDR1 LNHDA, CDR2 SQIVND (reference sequence). The CDR3 DNA reads TGTGCCAGTAACGCGGACAGGAATAGCAATCAGCCCCAGCATTTT. It specifies CASNADRNSNQPQHF. The full variable domain, in which reference TRBV19 and TRBJ1-5 provide the parts outside the CDR3, is DGGITQSPKYLFRKEGQNVTLSCEQNLNHDAMYWYRQDPGQGLRLIYYSQIVNDFQKGDIAEGYSVSREKKESFPLTVTSAQKNPTAFYLCASNADRNSNQPQHFGDGTRLSIL.

This clonotype was counted ten times or more. The rearrangement links TRBV19 to TRBJ1-1; D perhaps matches TRBD1 (5 bases). CDR1 is LNHDA, CDR2 SQIVND, per germline (reference sequence). The ends were cut back, 10 bases at V and 4 bases at J, with 25 bases in the middle. The CDR3 loop spans 16 amino acids. CDR3 bases: TGTGCCACCACCCCCCCAGGGTCATGGGGTGGCACTGAAGCTTTCTTT. Translation gives CATTPPGSWGGTEAFF.

By sample fraction, this clonotype is medium-sized. The chain joins TRBV6-1 to TRBJ1-6, with D unclear. This CDR3 region has 14 residues. The ends were cut back, 1 base at V and 10 bases at J, with 11 bases in the middle. Looked up from germline, CDR1 is MNHNS and CDR2 is SASEGT. As DNA, the CDR3 is TGTGCCAGCAGTGAAGGCCGGTTCTACTCACCCCTCCACTTT. Its translation: CASSEGRFYSPLHF.

This clonotype turned up a few times. The chain couples TRBV21-1 to TRBJ2-1; TRBD2 is the table's D call and was not checked against the DNA. TRBV21-1 is a pseudogene locus. There are 16 residues in the CDR3. The CDR3 nucleotides are TGTGCCAGCAGCAAAGTTAGCGGGGGGGCCTTTGATGAGCAGTTCTTC. Residues: CASSKVSGGAFDEQFF.

The J gene is TRBJ1-5, the V gene TRBV18; D unclear. CDR1 and CDR2 from the germline V gene are KGHSH and LQKENI. The CDR3 consists of 14 residues. V gave up 2 bases and J gave up 7 bases, with 12 bases separating them. This chain's CDR3 is CASSPYAVEQPQHF. DNA of the CDR3: TGTGCCAGCTCACCATACGCGGTTGAGCAGCCCCAGCATTTT.

V gene TRBV7-2 combines with J gene TRBJ2-2, with D hard to call. V lost 1 base and J 6 bases, leaving 12 bases between the germline ends. In germline, CDR1 is SGHTA, CDR2 FQGNSA. The CDR3 runs 15 residues. The CDR3: CASSLGSGMAGELFF. CDR3 DNA: TGTGCCAGCAGCTTAGGATCCGGAATGGCCGGGGAGCTGTTTTTT.

The V and J genes are TRBV29-1 and TRBJ2-3; D is uncertain. The germline gives CDR1 SQVTM, CDR2 ANQGSEA. There are 13 residues in the CDR3. Deletions cut 3 bases from V and 3 bases from J, with 10 bases between. The CDR3 sequence is CSVESLGTDTQYF. The CDR3 DNA reads TGCAGCGTTGAGTCGCTAGGGACAGATACGCAGTATTTT.

This clonotype was seen a few times. The chain combines TRBV3-1 with TRBJ2-5; possibly TRBD2 for D (5 bases). Trimming removed 1 base from V and 5 bases from J, with 17 bases in between. The germline V gene has CDR1 LGHDT and CDR2 YNNKEL (reference sequence). CDR3 length equals 16 residues. The CDR3: CASSQVQSGWWETQYF. The CDR3 DNA sequence: TGTGCCAGCAGCCAAGTTCAGAGCGGTTGGTGGGAGACCCAGTACTTC.

This clonotype showed up just a few times. The rearrangement uses TRBV18 and TRBJ2-2; possible D gene TRBD1, 5 bases. Trimming left V 2 bases short and J 8 bases short, with 15 bases between. CDR3 length: 15 residues. Per the germline V gene, CDR1 is KGHSH and CDR2 is LQKENI. The CDR3 region has the DNA TGTGCCAGCTCACCAAAACAGGATACTGGAGGGGAGCTGTTTTTT. It codes for CASSPKQDTGGELFF.

By share, this clonotype counts as medium-sized. CDR3 loop: CASSLWDEQYF. For the CDR3, the DNA is TGTGCCAGCAGTTTATGGGACGAGCAGTACTTC. This sequence joins TRBV28 and TRBJ2-7; D remains ambiguous. V lost 0 bases, J lost 5 bases, and 2 bases lay in between. Germline V gives CDR1 MDHEN, CDR2 SYDVKM. The CDR3 totals 11 residues. The complete variable domain, with remaining parts taken from reference TRBV28 and TRBJ2-7, reads DVKVTQSSRYLVKRTGEKVFLECVQDMDHENMFWYRQDPGLGLRLIYFSYDVKMKEKGDIPEGYSVSREKKERFSLILESASTNQTSMYLCASSLWDEQYFGPGTRLTVT.

This clonotype has more than one count but fewer than ten. The rearrangement links TRBV27 to TRBJ2-3; 9 nucleotides agree with TRBD2. The CDR3 is 14 amino acids. The J segment lost 7 bases and the V segment lost 3 bases, leaving 5 bases of the junction unmatched. Germline assignment: CDR1 MNHEY and CDR2 SMNVEV (reference sequence). The CDR3 nucleotides read TGTGCCAGCAGTTTGCGGGGGGGCCTTCATACGCAGTATTTT. The encoded protein is CASSLRGGLHTQYF.

The rearrangement joins TRBV2 to TRBJ2-3; possibly TRBD1 for D (6 bases). The V end lost 2 bases, the J end lost 5 bases, and 11 bases lay between the germline ends. The CDR3 runs to 14 residues. CDR1 and CDR2 from the germline V gene are SNHLY and FYNNEI. CDR3 region: CASSELNREDTQYF. The CDR3 coding sequence is TGTGCCAGCAGTGAATTGAACAGGGAAGATACGCAGTATTTT.

Details on this clonotype: Without the conserved terminal phenylalanine or tryptophan, this CDR3 likely stems from a read error. V and J are TRBV5-1 and TRBJ1-1; D is ambiguous. The CDR3 covers 13 residues. CDR1 is SGHRS, CDR2 YFSETQ, per germline. Trimming stripped 3 bases from V and 4 bases from J, with 10 bases between. For the CDR3, the DNA is TGCGCCAGCAGCTCCAGGTTGGCCACTGAAGCTTTCTTA. Protein sequence: CASSSRLATEAFL.

In its sample, this clonotype was seen a few times. The chain joins TRBV7-9 to TRBJ2-5; TRBD1 aligns across 7 bases. Looked up from germline, CDR1 is SEHNR and CDR2 is FQNEAQ (reference sequence). Germline trimming cut 2 bases from V and 1 base from J; bases unmatched to any gene: 4. This CDR3 has 15 residues. The CDR3 here is CASSLQGQPQETQYF. CDR3 DNA: TGTGCCAGCAGCTTACAGGGACAGCCCCAAGAGACCCAGTACTTC. Combining the CDR3 with reference TRBV7-9 and TRBJ2-5 gives the whole variable domain DTGVSQNPRHKITKRGQNVTFRCDPISEHNRLYWYRQTLGQGPEFLTYFQNEAQLEKSRLLSDRFSAERPKGSFSTLEIQRTEQGDSAMYLCASSLQGQPQETQYFGPGTRLLVL.

This clonotype was detected a few times. The chain has TRBV9 and TRBJ2-4; 10 bases agree with TRBD1. The trim removed 3 bases at V and 2 bases at J, leaving 2 bases unmatched. In germline, CDR1 is SGDLS, CDR2 YYNGEE. The CDR3 extends over 15 amino acids. The CDR3 spells CASSGTGGPKNIQYF. The CDR3 nucleotides read TGTGCCAGCAGCGGGACAGGGGGGCCCAAAAACATTCAGTACTTC.

There are a few counts of this clonotype. This chain joins TRBV11-2 and TRBJ2-7, with 12 bases fitting TRBD1. The CDR3 has 14 residues. The V gene's germline CDR1 is SGHAT and CDR2 FQNNGV. J gave up 6 bases and V 4 bases, and 4 bases lay outside the gene matches. CDR3 sequence reads: CASSSGTGGGEQYF. CDR3 in DNA: TGTGCCAGCAGCTCCGGGACAGGGGGCGGCGAGCAGTACTTC.